This T cell receptor (beta chain) is drawn from a study of patients and donors after allogeneic stem cell transplantation. The CDR3 consists of 14 residues. CDR1 is MGHDK and CDR2 is SYGVNS in the germline V gene. Between the trimmed V and J ends, which lost 2 bases and 1 base, there was a span of 6 bases. Each CDR3 protein gets one entry after TCRdb re-called the RT-PCR reads with MiXCR. The sample yields around 170,000 distinct CDR3 sequences, roughly 24% seen once. Sequenced sample: blood, either unsorted or a sorted T cell fraction (not recorded which). This chain joins TRBV25-1 and TRBJ1-3; no clear D. The sequence was collected from a human donor who was either an allogeneic HSCT recipient or a stem cell or donor lymphocyte infusion donor (not recorded which). It is not recorded whose cells these are; they may come from a transplant donor. The CDR3 reads CASSELGSGNTIYF. DNA of the CDR3: TGTGCCAGCAGTGAACTTGGATCTGGAAACACCATATATTTT.